The present TCR beta chain was sequenced within a study of response to subunit inactivated influenza vaccine. Study results and limitations: Seasonal influenza vaccination, on each occasion, was suggested by the authors to recruit few new T cells.

The CDR3 totals 16 residues. CDR1 and CDR2 from the germline V gene are SGHTA and FQGNSA. Deletions cut 3 bases from V and 4 bases from J, with 16 bases between. This clonotype was seen only a few times. Its antigen is unknown. Each CDR3 protein is one row after TCRdb ran MiXCR on the RT-PCR reads. Among hundreds of thousands of distinct CDR3 sequences listed, 7.6% were seen once. The rearrangement joins TRBV7-2 to TRBJ2-1; D unclear. Sequenced material: PBMCs from blood, taken roughly 24 months after vaccination. The TCR originated in a man in his fifties or sixties who received an inactivated influenza vaccine. This chain's CDR3 is CASSFASGRLYNEQFF. For the CDR3, the DNA is TGTGCCAGCAGCTTCGCCTCTGGGCGCTTGTACAATGAGCAGTTCTTC.